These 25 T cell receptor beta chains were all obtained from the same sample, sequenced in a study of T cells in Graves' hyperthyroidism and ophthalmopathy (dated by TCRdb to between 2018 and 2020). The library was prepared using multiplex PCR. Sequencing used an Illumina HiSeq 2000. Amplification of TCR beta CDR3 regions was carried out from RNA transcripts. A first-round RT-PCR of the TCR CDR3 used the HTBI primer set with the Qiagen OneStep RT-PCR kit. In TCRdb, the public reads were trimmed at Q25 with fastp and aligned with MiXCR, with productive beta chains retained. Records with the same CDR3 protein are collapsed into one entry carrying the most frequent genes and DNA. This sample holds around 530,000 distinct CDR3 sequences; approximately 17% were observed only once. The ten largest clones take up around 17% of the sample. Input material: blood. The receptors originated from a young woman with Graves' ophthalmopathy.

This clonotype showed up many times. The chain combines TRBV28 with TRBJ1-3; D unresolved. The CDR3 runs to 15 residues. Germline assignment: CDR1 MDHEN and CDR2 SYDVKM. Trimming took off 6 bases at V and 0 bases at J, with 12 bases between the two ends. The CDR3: CASSHHTSSGNTIYF. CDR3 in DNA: TGTGCCAGCAGCCACCATACAAGCTCTGGAAACACCATATATTTT.

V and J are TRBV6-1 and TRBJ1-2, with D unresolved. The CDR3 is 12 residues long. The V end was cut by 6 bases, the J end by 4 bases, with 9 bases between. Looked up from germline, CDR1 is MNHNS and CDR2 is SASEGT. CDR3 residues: CASREEFYGYTF. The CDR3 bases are TGTGCCAGCAGGGAGGAATTCTATGGCTACACCTTC.

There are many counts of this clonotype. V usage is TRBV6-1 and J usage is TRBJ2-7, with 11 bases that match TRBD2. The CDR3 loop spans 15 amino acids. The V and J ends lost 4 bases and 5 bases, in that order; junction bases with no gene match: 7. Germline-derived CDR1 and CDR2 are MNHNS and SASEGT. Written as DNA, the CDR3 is TGTGCCAGCAGTGTAGAACTAGCGGGAGTAAACGAGCAGTACTTC. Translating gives CASSVELAGVNEQYF.

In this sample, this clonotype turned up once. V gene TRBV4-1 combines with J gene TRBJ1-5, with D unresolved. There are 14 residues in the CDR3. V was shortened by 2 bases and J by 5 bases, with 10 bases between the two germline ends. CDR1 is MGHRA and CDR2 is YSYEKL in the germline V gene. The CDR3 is CASSQPGYDQPQHF. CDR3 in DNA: TGCGCCAGCAGCCAACCTGGTTACGATCAGCCCCAGCATTTT.

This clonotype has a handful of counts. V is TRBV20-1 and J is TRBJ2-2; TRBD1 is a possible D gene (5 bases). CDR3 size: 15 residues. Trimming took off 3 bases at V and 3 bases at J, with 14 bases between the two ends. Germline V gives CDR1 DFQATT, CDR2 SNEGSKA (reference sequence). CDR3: CSASTPGSDTGELFF. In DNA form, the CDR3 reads TGCAGTGCTAGTACTCCAGGGTCGGACACCGGGGAGCTGTTTTTT.

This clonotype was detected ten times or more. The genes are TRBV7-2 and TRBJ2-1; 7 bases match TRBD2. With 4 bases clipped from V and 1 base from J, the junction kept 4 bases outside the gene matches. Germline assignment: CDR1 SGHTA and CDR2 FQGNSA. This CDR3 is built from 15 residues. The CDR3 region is CASSWAGESYNEQFF. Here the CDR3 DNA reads TGTGCCAGCAGCTGGGCGGGAGAATCCTACAATGAGCAGTTCTTC.

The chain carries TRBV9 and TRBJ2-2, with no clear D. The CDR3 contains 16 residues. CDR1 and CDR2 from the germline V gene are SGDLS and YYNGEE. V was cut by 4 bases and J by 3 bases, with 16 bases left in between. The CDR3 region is CASSPLDDSDTGELFF. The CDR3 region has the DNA TGTGCCAGCAGCCCCCTCGACGACTCGGACACCGGGGAGCTGTTTTTT. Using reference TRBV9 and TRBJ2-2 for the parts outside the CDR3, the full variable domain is DSGVTQTPKHLITATGQRVTLRCSPRSGDLSVYWYQQSLDQGLQFLIQYYNGEERAKGNILERFSAQQFPDLHSELNLSSLELGDSALYFCASSPLDDSDTGELFFGEGSRLTVL.

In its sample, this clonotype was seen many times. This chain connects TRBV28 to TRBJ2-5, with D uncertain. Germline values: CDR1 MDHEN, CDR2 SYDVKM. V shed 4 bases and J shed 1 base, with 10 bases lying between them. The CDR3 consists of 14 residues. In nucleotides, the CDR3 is TGTGCCAGCAGTTATAGGGAAATCCAAGAGACCCAGTACTTC. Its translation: CASSYREIQETQYF.

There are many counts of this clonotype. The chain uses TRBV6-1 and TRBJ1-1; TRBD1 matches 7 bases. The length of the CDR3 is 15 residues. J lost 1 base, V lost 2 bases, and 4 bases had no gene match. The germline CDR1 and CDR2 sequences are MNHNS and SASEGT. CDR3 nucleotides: TGTGCCAGCAGTGAATTGAGGACAGGGAACACTGAAGCTTTCTTT. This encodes CASSELRTGNTEAFF.

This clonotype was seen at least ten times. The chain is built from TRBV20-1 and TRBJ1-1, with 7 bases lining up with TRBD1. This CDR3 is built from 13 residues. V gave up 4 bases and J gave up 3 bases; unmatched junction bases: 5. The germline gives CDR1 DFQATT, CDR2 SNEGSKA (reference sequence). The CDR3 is CSAKGQLYTEAFF. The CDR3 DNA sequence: TGCAGTGCTAAGGGACAGCTATACACTGAAGCTTTCTTT.

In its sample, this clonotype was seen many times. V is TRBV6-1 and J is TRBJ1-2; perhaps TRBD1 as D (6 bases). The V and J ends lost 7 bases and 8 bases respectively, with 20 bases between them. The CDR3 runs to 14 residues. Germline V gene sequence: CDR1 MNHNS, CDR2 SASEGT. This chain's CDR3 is CASTTQGRGKGYTF. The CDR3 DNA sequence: TGTGCCAGCACCACACAGGGCAGGGGAAAGGGCTACACCTTC.

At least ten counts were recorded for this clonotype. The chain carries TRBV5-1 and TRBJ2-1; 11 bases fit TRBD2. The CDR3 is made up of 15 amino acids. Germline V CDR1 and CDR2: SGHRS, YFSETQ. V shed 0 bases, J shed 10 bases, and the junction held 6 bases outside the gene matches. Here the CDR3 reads CASSLASGGPWEQFF. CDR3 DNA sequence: TGCGCCAGCAGCTTGGCTAGCGGGGGGCCATGGGAGCAGTTCTTC.

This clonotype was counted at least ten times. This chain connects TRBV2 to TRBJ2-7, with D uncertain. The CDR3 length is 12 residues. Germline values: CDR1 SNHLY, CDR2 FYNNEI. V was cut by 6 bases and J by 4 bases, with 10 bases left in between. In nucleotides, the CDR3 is TGTGCCAGCAGCCTTTCTAGATACGAGCAGTACTTC. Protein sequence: CASSLSRYEQYF.

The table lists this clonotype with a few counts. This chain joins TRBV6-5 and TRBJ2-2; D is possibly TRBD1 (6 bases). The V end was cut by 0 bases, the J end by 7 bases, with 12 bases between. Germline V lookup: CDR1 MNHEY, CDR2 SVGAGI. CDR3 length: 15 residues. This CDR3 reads CASSYSRGPNGELFF. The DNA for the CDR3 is TGTGCCAGCAGTTACTCCAGGGGTCCTAACGGGGAGCTGTTTTTT.

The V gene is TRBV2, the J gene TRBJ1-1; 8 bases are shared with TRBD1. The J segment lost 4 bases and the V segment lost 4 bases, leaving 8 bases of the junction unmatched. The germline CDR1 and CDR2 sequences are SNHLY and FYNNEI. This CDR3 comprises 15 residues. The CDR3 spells CASSGRTGLSTEAFF. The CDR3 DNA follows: TGTGCCAGCAGTGGCCGGACAGGGTTGAGCACTGAAGCTTTCTTT.

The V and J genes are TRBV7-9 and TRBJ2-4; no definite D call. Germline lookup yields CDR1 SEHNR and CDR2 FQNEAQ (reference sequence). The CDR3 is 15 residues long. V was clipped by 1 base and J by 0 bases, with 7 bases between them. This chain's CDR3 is CASSLGLIAKNIQYF. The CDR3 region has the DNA TGTGCCAGCAGCTTAGGGTTAATAGCCAAAAACATTCAGTACTTC.

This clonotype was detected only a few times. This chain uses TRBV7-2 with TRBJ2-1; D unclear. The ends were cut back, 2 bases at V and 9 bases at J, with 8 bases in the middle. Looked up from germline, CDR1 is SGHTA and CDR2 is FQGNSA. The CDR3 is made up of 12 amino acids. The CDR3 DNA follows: TGTGCCAGCAGCTTATCGCGCGTTGAGCAGTTCTTC. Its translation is CASSLSRVEQFF. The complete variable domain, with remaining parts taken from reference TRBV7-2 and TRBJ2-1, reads GAGVSQSPSNKVTEKGKDVELRCDPISGHTALYWYRQSLGQGLEFLIYFQGNSAPDKSGLPSDRFSAERTGGSVSTLTIQRTQQEDSAVYLCASSLSRVEQFFGPGTRLTVL.

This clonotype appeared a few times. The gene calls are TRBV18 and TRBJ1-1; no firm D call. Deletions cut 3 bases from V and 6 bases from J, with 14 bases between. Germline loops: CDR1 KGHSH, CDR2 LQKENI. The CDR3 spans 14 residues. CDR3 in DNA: TGTGCCAGCTCACCTAAACGAGGAGTGGCTGAAGCTTTCTTT. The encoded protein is CASSPKRGVAEAFF.

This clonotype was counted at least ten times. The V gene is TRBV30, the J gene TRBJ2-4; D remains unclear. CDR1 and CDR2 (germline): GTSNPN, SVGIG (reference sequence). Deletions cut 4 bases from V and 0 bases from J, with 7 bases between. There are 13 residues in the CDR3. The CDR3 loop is CAWKASAKNIQYF. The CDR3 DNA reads TGTGCCTGGAAGGCCTCAGCCAAAAACATTCAGTACTTC.

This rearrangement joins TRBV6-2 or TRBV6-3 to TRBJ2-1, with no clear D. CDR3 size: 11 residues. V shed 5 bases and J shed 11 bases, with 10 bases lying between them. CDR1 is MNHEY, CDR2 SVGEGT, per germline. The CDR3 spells CASSTGNQQFF. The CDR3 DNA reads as TGTGCCAGCAGTACCGGAAATCAGCAGTTCTTC.

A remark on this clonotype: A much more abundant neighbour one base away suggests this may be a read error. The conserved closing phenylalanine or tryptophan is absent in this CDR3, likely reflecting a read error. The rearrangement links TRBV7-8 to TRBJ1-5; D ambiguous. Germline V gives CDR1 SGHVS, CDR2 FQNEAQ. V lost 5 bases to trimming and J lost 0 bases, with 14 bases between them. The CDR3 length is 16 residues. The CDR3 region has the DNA TGTGCCAGCAGCCAAGAAGGGTCTTATAGCAATCAGCCCCAGCATCTT. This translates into CASSQEGSYSNQPQHL.

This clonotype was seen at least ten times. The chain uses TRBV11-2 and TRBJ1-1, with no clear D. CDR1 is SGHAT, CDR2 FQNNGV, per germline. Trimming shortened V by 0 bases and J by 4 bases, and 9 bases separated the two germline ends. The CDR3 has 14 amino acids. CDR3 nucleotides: TGTGCCAGCAGCTTAGAGAGAGTTAGCACTGAAGCTTTCTTT. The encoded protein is CASSLERVSTEAFF.

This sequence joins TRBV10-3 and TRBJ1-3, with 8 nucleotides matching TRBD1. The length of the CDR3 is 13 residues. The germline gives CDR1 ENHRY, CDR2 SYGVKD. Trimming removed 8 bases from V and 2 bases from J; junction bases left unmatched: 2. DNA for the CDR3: TGTGCCATCCAGGACAGGGCTGGAAACACCATATATTTT. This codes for CAIQDRAGNTIYF.

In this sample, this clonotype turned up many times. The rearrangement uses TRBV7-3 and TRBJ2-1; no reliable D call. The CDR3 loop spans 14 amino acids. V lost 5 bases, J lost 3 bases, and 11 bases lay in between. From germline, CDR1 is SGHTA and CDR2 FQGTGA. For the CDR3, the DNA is TGTGCCAGCAGCAGCCATGGGAACTACAATGAGCAGTTCTTC. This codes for CASSSHGNYNEQFF.

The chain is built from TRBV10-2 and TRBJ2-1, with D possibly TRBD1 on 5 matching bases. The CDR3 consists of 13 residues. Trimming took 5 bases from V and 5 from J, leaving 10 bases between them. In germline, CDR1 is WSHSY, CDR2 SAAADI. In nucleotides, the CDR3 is TGCGCCAGCAGTATTGGGGCACACAATGAGCAGTTCTTC. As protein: CASSIGAHNEQFF.